This T cell receptor beta chain was identified in a study of T-cell reconstitution after alpha-beta-depleted transplantation in children (dated by TCRdb to between 2015 and 2016). In terms of the full investigation: Using TCR repertoire profiling, the study quantitatively followed how T-cell immune reconstitution unfolded in children after TCRalphabeta/CD19-depleted allogeneic hematopoietic cell transplantation.

In this sample, this clonotype turned up many times. What this receptor recognizes is not known. Base quality data are lacking; no much larger clone is found one base away. What the research found in general, with its limitations: Over subsequent months, a decline in hyperexpanded clone frequencies was noted, and after one year, T-cell counts and TCRbeta diversity were mostly ascribed to newly produced T cells. About two months after transplant, the apparently early recovery of alphabetaT-cell counts reportedly depended on just several hundred clones that had expanded rapidly and came from non-depleted graft cells. In some patients, the high TCRbeta diversity seen at day 60 was put down to recipient T cells and intrathymic progenitors that had survived conditioning.

The germline V gene (reference sequence) yields SEHNR for CDR1 and FQNEAQ for CDR2. The germline V and J ends show losses of 4 bases and 7 bases respectively, and no gene match explains 6 bases of the junction. The CDR3 holds 15 amino acids from the cysteine to the phenylalanine. Solely the CDR3 DNA is kept, with 45 bases framed from the first base. The treatment or condition label for this specimen denotes: allogeneic hematopoietic cell transplantation with graft depleted of TCRalphabeta T cells and CD19 B cells. Transplant recipients were children who received TCRalphabeta/CD19-depleted allogeneic hematopoietic cell grafts. Libraries were constructed by PCR. This sample was sequenced with an Illumina HiSeq 2500. To normalize quantification of the TCRbeta repertoire, the TCR libraries were built with molecular barcoding that relied on unique molecular identifiers. The public reads were reprocessed in TCRdb via fastp at Q25 and MiXCR, keeping in-frame beta chains. Every distinct CDR3 protein forms one entry, paired with its most common genes and DNA. A total of approximately 200,000 distinct CDR3 sequences appear in this sample, roughly 6.3% of them only once. The ten largest clones represent about 4.4% of the sample.

Here the sequenced sample was PBMCs, taken before TCRalphabeta/CD19-depleted stem cell transplant. This sequence originates from a girl under three years old with combined immunodeficiency, due to receive a stem cell transplant. The rearrangement joined TRBV7-9 to TRBJ2-1, and 11 bases in between align with TRBD2. The CDR3 reads as follows: CASSSTSGKKNEQFF. The nucleotide sequence reads TGTGCCAGCAGCTCGACTAGCGGGAAAAAGAATGAGCAGTTCTTC.